This T cell receptor (beta chain) comes out of a study of T cell responses to AZD1222 COVID-19 vaccine. CDR3 length: 17 residues. V lost 5 bases and J 3 bases, leaving 22 bases between the germline ends. CDR1 and CDR2 from the germline V gene are MDHEN and SYDVKM. On this clone itself: Antigen specificity is unknown.

Using immunoSEQ multiplex PCR, the repertoire was profiled, and TCRdb retains in-frame clones only, with some absent. The table lists around 270,000 clones, approximately 94% of them singletons. General observations from the study: There were mostly white British donors and more females than males, and clonal diversity was possibly underestimated. In all cases, repertoires were sampled only after the peak T cell response.

The V call is TRBV28, the J call TRBJ1-1; maybe TRBD1 (5 bases). The source material was peripheral blood, sampled 28 days after the second AZD1222 dose. This TCR came from an adult who received the AZD1222 COVID-19 vaccine. CDR3 in DNA: TGTGCCAGCAGTCCCCCCGGCTTGGCAGGGACGGACACTGAAGCTTTCTTT. It codes for CASSPPGLAGTDTEAFF.